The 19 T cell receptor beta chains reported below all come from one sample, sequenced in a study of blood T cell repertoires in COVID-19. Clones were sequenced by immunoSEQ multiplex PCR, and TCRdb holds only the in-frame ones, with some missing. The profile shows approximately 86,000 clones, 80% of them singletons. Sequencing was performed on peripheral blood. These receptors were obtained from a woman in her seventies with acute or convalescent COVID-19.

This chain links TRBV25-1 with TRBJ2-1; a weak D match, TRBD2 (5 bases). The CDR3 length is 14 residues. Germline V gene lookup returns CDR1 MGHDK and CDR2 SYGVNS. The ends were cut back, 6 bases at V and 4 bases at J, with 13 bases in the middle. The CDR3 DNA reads TGTGCCAGCAGCATAGCGCCCCTTTACAATGAGCAGTTCTTC. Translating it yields CASSIAPLYNEQFF.

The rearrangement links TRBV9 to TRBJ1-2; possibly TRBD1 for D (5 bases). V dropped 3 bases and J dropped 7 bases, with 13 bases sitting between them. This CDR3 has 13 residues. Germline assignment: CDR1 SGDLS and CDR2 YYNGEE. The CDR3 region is CASSAYDRFGYTF. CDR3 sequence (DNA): TGTGCCAGCAGCGCATACGACAGATTTGGCTACACCTTC.

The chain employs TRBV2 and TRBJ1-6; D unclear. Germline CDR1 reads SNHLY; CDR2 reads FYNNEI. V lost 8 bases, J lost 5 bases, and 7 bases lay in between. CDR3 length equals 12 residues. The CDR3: CASGLNNSPLHF. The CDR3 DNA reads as TGTGCCAGCGGGCTAAATAATTCACCCCTCCACTTT.

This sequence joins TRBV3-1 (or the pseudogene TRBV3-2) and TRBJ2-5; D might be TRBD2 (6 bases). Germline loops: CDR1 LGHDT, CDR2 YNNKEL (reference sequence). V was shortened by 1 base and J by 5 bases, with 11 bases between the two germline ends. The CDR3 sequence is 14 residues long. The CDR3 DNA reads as TGTGCCAGCAGCCAAGGGGGGGTCGGGGAGACCCAGTACTTC. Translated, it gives CASSQGGVGETQYF.

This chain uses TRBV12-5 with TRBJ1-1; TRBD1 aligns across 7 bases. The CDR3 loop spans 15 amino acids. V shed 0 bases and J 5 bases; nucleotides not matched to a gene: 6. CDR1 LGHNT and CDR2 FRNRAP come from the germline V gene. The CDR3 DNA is TGTGCTAGTGGTTTGGTCAGGGGGTCTGTGACTGAAGCTTTCTTT. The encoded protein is CASGLVRGSVTEAFF.

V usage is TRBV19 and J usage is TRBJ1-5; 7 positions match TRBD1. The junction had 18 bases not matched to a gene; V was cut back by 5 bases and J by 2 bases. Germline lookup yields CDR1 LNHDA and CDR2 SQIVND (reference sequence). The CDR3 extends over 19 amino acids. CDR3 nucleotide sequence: TGTGCCAGTAGTTTAATCGGGACAGAAGGGACGCGAGGCAATCAGCCCCAGCATTTT. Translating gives CASSLIGTEGTRGNQPQHF.

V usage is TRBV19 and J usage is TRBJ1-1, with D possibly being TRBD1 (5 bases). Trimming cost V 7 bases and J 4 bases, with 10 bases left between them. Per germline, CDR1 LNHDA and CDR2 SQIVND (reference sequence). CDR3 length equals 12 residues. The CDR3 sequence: CASNGGGTEAFF. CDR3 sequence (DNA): TGTGCCAGTAATGGGGGGGGCACTGAAGCTTTCTTT.

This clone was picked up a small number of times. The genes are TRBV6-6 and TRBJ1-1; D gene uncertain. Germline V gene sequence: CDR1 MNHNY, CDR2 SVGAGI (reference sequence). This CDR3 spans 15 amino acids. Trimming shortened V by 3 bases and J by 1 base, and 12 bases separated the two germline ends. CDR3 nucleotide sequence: TGTGCCAGCAGTTATACCCGGCGGGAGAACACTGAAGCTTTCTTT. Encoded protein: CASSYTRRENTEAFF.

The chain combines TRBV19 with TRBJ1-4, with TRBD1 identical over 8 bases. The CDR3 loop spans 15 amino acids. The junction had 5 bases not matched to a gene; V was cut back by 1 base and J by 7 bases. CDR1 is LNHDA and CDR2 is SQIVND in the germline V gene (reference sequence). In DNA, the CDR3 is TGTGCCAGTAGTATAGGGACAGGGACCCCTGAAAAACTGTTTTTT. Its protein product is CASSIGTGTPEKLFF.

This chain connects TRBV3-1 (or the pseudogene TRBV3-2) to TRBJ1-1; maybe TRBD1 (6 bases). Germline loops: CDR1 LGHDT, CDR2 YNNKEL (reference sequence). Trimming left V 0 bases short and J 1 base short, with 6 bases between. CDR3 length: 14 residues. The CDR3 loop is CASSQDRGNTEAFF. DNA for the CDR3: TGTGCCAGCAGCCAAGACAGGGGGAACACTGAAGCTTTCTTT.

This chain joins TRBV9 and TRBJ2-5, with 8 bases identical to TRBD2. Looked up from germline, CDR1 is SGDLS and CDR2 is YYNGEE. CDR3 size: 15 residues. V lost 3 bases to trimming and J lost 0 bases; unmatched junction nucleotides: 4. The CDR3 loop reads CASSAAGLDQETQYF. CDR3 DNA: TGTGCCAGCAGCGCCGCGGGACTAGACCAAGAGACCCAGTACTTC. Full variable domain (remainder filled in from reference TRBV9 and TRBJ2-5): DSGVTQTPKHLITATGQRVTLRCSPRSGDLSVYWYQQSLDQGLQFLIQYYNGEERAKGNILERFSAQQFPDLHSELNLSSLELGDSALYFCASSAAGLDQETQYFGPGTRLLVL.

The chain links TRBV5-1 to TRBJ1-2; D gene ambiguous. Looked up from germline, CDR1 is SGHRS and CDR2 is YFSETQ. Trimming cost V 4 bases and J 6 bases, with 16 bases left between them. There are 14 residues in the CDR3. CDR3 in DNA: TGCGCCAGCAGCCTGGACGGTCTGGTCGATGGCTACACCTTC. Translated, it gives CASSLDGLVDGYTF.

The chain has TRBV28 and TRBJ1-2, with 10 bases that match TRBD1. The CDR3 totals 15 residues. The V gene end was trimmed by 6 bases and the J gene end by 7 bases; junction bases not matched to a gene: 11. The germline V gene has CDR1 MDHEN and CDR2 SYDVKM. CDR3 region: CASSPSTRDRGGYTF. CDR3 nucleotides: TGTGCCAGCAGCCCCTCCACCCGGGACAGGGGTGGCTACACCTTC.

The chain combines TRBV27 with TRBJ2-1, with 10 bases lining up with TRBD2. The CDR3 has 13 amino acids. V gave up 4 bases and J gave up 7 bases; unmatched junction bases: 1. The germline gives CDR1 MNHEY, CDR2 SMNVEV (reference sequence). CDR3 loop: CASSSSGGNEQFF. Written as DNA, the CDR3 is TGTGCCAGCAGTTCTAGCGGGGGTAATGAGCAGTTCTTC.

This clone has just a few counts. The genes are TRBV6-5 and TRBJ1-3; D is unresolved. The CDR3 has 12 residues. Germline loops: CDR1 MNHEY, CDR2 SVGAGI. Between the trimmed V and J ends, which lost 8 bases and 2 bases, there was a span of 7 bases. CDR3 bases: TGTGCCAGCTCAGAAACTGGAAACACCATATATTTT. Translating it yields CASSETGNTIYF.

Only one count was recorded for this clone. The CDR3 DNA follows: TGTGCCAGCAGCTTGCAGCGGGGCAGAACCGGGGAGCTGTTTTTT. Its translation is CASSLQRGRTGELFF. The chain recombines TRBV5-4 with TRBJ2-2; 7 bases line up with TRBD2. The germline V gene has CDR1 SGHNT and CDR2 YYREEE (reference sequence). J lost 5 bases, V lost 1 base, and 5 bases had no gene match. CDR3 length: 15 residues.

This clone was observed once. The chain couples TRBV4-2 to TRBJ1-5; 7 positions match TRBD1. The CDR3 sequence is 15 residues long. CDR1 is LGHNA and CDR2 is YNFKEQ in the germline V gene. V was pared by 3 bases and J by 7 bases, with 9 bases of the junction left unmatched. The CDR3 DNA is TGTGCCAGCAGCCACATGACAGGGATGGGCCAGCCCCAGCATTTT. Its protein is CASSHMTGMGQPQHF.

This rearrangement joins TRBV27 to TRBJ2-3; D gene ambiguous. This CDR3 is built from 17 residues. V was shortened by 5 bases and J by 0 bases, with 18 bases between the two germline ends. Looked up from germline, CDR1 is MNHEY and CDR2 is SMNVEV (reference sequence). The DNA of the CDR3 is TGTGCCAGCAGTATCCTTGGGCCCTCCGGCAGCACAGATACGCAGTATTTT. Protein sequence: CASSILGPSGSTDTQYF.

This CDR3 reads CASSTHDNNQPQHF. CDR3 sequence (DNA): TGTGCCAGCAGCACCCACGACAACAATCAGCCCCAGCATTTT. V usage is TRBV5-8 and J usage is TRBJ1-5; no reliable D call. Between the trimmed V and J ends, which lost 4 bases and 3 bases, there was a span of 11 bases. CDR1 SGHTS and CDR2 YDEGEE come from the germline V gene. This CDR3 spans 14 amino acids. Full variable domain (missing parts from reference TRBV5-8 and TRBJ1-5): EAGVTQSPTHLIKTRGQQATLRCSPISGHTSVYWYQQALGLGLQFLLWYDEGEERNRGNFPPRFSGRQFPNYSSELNVNALELEDSALYLCASSTHDNNQPQHFGDGTRLSIL.